This T cell receptor beta chain was documented in a study of blood T cell repertoires in COVID-19. Across the study: From T cells, B-cell-depleted T cells, or PBMCs came the material, which was cDNA or gDNA.

Trimming cost V 2 bases and J 0 bases, with 7 bases left between them. CDR3 length: 14 amino acids. The germline V gene has CDR1 SGHAT and CDR2 FQNNGV. Living in about two dozen US areas, the participants were between roughly 18 and 90 years of age. Authors' data handling: Reference gene primer amplification gave estimated nucleated cell counts. This table comes from immunoSEQ multiplex PCR, and its TCRdb copy is limited to in-frame clones, with some not included. That table furnishes V, J and clone size, whereas the DNA furnished D and trimming. The table shows 250,000 or so clones, with 86% occurring only once.

This chain joins TRBV11-2 and TRBJ1-1, with D hard to call. Sequenced: PBMCs or T cells enriched from blood (not recorded which). The TCR was taken from a woman between 18 and 30 years old who had recovered from COVID-19. The CDR3, as DNA: TGTGCCAGCAGCTTAAAACATTTGAACACTGAAGCTTTCTTT. It codes for CASSLKHLNTEAFF. The whole variable domain, filled in from reference TRBV11-2 and TRBJ1-1, reads EAGVAQSPRYKIIEKRQSVAFWCNPISGHATLYWYQQILGQGPKLLIQFQNNGVVDDSQLPKDRFSAERLKGVDSTLKIQPAKLEDSAVYLCASSLKHLNTEAFFGQGTRLTVV.